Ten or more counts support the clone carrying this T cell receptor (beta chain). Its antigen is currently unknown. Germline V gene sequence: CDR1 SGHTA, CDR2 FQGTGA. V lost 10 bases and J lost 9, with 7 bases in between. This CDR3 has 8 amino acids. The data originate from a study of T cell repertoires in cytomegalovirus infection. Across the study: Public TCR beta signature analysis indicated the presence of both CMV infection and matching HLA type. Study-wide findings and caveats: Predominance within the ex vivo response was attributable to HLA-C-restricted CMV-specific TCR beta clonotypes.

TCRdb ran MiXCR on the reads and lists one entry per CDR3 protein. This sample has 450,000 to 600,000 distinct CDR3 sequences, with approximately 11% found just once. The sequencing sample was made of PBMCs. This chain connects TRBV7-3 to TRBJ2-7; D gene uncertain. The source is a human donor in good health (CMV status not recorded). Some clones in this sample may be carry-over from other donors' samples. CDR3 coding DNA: TGTGCCACCCCCTGGCAGTACTTC. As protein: CATPWQYF.